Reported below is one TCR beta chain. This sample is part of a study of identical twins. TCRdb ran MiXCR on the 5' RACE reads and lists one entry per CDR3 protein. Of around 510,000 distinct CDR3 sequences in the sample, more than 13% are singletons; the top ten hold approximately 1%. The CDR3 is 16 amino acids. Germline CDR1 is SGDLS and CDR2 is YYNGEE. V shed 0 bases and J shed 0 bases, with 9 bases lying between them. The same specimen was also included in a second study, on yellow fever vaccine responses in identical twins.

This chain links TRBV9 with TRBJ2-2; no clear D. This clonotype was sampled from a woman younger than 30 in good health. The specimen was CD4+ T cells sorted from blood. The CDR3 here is CASSVGHPPNTGELFF. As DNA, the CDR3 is TGTGCCAGCAGCGTAGGACATCCGCCGAACACCGGGGAGCTGTTTTTT.